The next 9 T cell receptor beta chains were all read from a single sample in a study of blood T cell repertoires in COVID-19. Sequencing used immunoSEQ multiplex PCR; TCRdb keeps in-frame clones, though not all of them. The data contain more than 300,000 clones, 70% to 90% of them singletons. The sample was peripheral blood. The receptors stem from a woman aged 25 to 39 with COVID-19, enrolled during active disease.

Comment on this clone: The germline gene is not matched at one end of the junction; a read error may be the cause. In DNA form, the CDR3 reads TGTGCCGGCAGTTACCGCCGGGGGGCAACTAATGAAAAACTGTTTTTT. Its translation: CAGSYRRGATNEKLFF. The V and J genes are TRBV6-5 and TRBJ1-4, with D possibly matching TRBD1 (5 bases). Germline V gives CDR1 MNHEY, CDR2 SVGAGI. This CDR3 is built from 16 residues.

The V call is TRBV5-4, the J call TRBJ1-2; 10 bases are a match to TRBD1. The J segment lost 8 bases and the V segment lost 4 bases, leaving 14 bases of the junction unmatched. This CDR3 spans 16 amino acids. Per germline, CDR1 SGHNT and CDR2 YYREEE (reference sequence). CDR3 sequence (DNA): TGTGCCAGCAGCAGCCCGGGACAGGGGCCCGGTTGGGGCTACACCTTC. It codes for CASSSPGQGPGWGYTF.

The genes are TRBV9 and TRBJ1-4; D gene uncertain. This CDR3 comprises 16 residues. Trimming took 4 bases from V and 0 from J, leaving 13 bases between them. Per the germline V gene, CDR1 is SGDLS and CDR2 is YYNGEE. The CDR3 coding sequence is TGTGCCAGCAGCTACTCCTCGAGAGCAACTAATGAAAAACTGTTTTTT. It encodes CASSYSSRATNEKLFF. The full variable domain, completed using reference TRBV9 and TRBJ1-4, is DSGVTQTPKHLITATGQRVTLRCSPRSGDLSVYWYQQSLDQGLQFLIQYYNGEERAKGNILERFSAQQFPDLHSELNLSSLELGDSALYFCASSYSSRATNEKLFFGSGTQLSVL.

The table lists this clone with a few counts. V usage is TRBV5-6 and J usage is TRBJ2-2; tentative D call: TRBD2 (5 bases). The CDR3 extends over 16 amino acids. Germline assignment: CDR1 SGHDT and CDR2 YYEEEE. V was trimmed by 1 base and J by 3 bases, leaving 13 bases between them. The CDR3 sequence is CASSLKRQTYTGELFF. The CDR3 nucleotides read TGTGCCAGCAGCTTGAAGCGGCAGACTTACACCGGGGAGCTGTTTTTT.

The rearrangement joins TRBV28 to TRBJ1-5, with D perhaps matching TRBD1 (6 bases). The CDR3 spans 15 residues. V dropped 6 bases and J dropped 2 bases, with 14 bases sitting between them. Per germline, CDR1 MDHEN and CDR2 SYDVKM. The CDR3 DNA sequence: TGTGCCAGCAGCATTTACAGGGTGGGCAATCAGCCCCAGCATTTT. As protein: CASSIYRVGNQPQHF. Looking up the rest from reference TRBV28 and TRBJ1-5 gives the full variable domain: DVKVTQSSRYLVKRTGEKVFLECVQDMDHENMFWYRQDPGLGLRLIYFSYDVKMKEKGDIPEGYSVSREKKERFSLILESASTNQTSMYLCASSIYRVGNQPQHFGDGTRLSIL.

The chain carries TRBV6-1 and TRBJ1-5; 9 bases line up with TRBD1. The CDR3 covers 16 residues. Trimming cost V 3 bases and J 6 bases; bases outside gene matches: 9. The germline gives CDR1 MNHNS, CDR2 SASEGT. The CDR3 loop is CASSDLQGAGGQPQHF. Written as DNA, the CDR3 is TGTGCCAGCAGTGATTTACAGGGGGCCGGGGGTCAGCCCCAGCATTTT.

This clone was observed a handful of times. The genes are TRBV15 and TRBJ1-1; unclear D gene. CDR3 length equals 15 residues. In germline, CDR1 is LNHNV, CDR2 YYDKDF (reference sequence). Trimming removed 3 bases at V and 1 base at J, with 12 bases between. For the CDR3, the DNA is TGTGCCACCAGCAGTTTCAGGTCTGAGAACACTGAAGCTTTCTTT. The encoded protein is CATSSFRSENTEAFF.

The chain couples TRBV5-1 to TRBJ1-2, with 7 bases aligning to TRBD1. The CDR3 extends over 17 amino acids. Germline CDR1 is SGHRS and CDR2 is YFSETQ. V was pared by 4 bases and J by 0 bases, with 12 bases of the junction left unmatched. CDR3 bases: TGCGCCAGCAGCACCGAACCCGGACAGGCTCCTAACTATGGCTACACCTTC. Translated, it gives CASSTEPGQAPNYGYTF.

The chain links TRBV12-3 or TRBV12-4 to TRBJ1-1, with a tentative D call TRBD1 (5 bases). The CDR3 loop spans 13 amino acids. V gave up 3 bases and J gave up 7 bases, with 12 bases separating them. The CDR3 coding sequence is TGTGCCAGCAGTTTTGGGGGGGAGATTGAAGCTTTCTTT. Translated: CASSFGGEIEAFF.